This entry is about one TCR beta chain. The antigen remains unidentified. CDR3 length equals 13 residues. Between the trimmed V and J ends, which lost 0 bases and 6 bases, there was a span of 8 bases. Germline CDR1 SEHNR, CDR2 FQNEAQ (reference sequence). Reverse transcription of roughly 0.5 to 1 ug RNA was carried out with random hexamers. Across 54 Vbeta and 13 Jbeta, immunoSEQ multiplex PCR amplified TCR beta CDR3. MiXCR, applied by TCRdb to the immunoSEQ multiplex PCR reads, yields one record per CDR3 protein. This table holds 75,000 to 95,000 distinct CDR3 sequences, roughly 94% found once. This specimen belongs to a study of CD8 T cells in Susac syndrome. Study summary: At the time their blood was drawn, patients with Susac syndrome were either therapy-naive, on corticosteroids (with some of them also receiving intravenous immunoglobulin), or on intravenous immunoglobulin alone.

General study results and limits: In total CD8+ repertoires, some 15 Susac-specific public clones were found, and in CD8+ TEMRA repertoires, about 5 were found. Clonal expansion of Susac CD8+ cells peaked in TEMRA cells, and it also peaked in active patients.

The TCR sequence derives from a human donor with Susac syndrome. What was sequenced was CD8+ T cells from PBMCs. This chain links TRBV7-9 with TRBJ1-1, with D unclear. DNA of the CDR3: TGTGCCAGCAGCTTAGCAGGGATCGCTGAAGCTTTCTTT. Its translation is CASSLAGIAEAFF.